These T cell receptor beta chains were read from a single sample in a study of cytomegalovirus exposure and HLA in healthy donors. Generated by immunoSEQ multiplex PCR, the TCRdb table keeps only in-frame clones and is missing some. The repertoire includes tens of thousands of clones, over 65% of them detected once, and roughly 3% sits in the top ten. Sequencing input: PBMCs. The receptors were gathered from a man aged 45-65 years in good health and CMV-seropositive. Both conserved end residues are part of each CDR3.

TRBV23-1	TRBJ2-3	CASSHPTGGRTDTQYF
TRBV7-9	TRBJ2-1	CASHGTSGSNEQFF
TRBV11-3	TRBJ2-7	CASSSPADIHPYEQYF
TRBV9	TRBJ2-1	CASSVRQNNEQFF
TRBV28	TRBJ1-2	CASSSGTYGYTF
TRBV14	TRBJ1-4	CASSQQTVTNEKLFF
TRBV27	TRBJ2-7	CASGGNLNEQYF
TRBV2	TRBJ2-1	CASSEAGVRGNEQFF
TRBV6-4	TRBJ1-2	CASSDGGQGSRYGYTF
TRBV7-6	TRBJ2-2	CASRPTSGMSGELFF
TRBV13	TRBJ2-5	CASSYLAGGPQETQYF
TRBV4-1	TRBJ2-2	CASSQNREGELFF
TRBV5-4	TRBJ2-3	CASSLAVLAGGSGTDTQYF
TRBV5-1	TRBJ1-3	CASSLDLSSGNTIYF
TRBV2	TRBJ2-3	CASSLGLAGTDTQYF
TRBV29-1	TRBJ1-2	CSVGEGGIGGYTF
TRBV9	TRBJ2-1	CASSVSSGGYNEQFF
TRBV5-1	TRBJ2-7	CASSLFDRGSGRASVMTVEQYF
TRBV7-9	TRBJ1-2	CASSRGQDTLYGYTF
TRBV18	TRBJ2-6	CASSLDRNRKMAMGANGLTF
TRBV19	TRBJ1-1	CASSTYSGTGSEAFF
TRBV6-4	TRBJ2-1	CASSDSSSGPIEQFF
TRBV19	TRBJ2-4	CASSIGRLRTGLAKNSQYF
TRBV14	TRBJ2-5	CASSQGTGMGQETQYF
TRBV7-8	TRBJ2-1	CASSFSGRFALEQFF
TRBV7-7	TRBJ2-1	CASSPGLAGVGEQFF
TRBV11-3	TRBJ2-5	CASSLGEGGWETQYF
TRBV7-9	TRBJ2-4	CSSSLPISGVNIQYF
TRBV29-1	TRBJ2-1	CSALLLAASSYNEQFF
TRBV5-1	TRBJ2-3	CASSLDLLRTSTDTQYF
TRBV9	TRBJ2-7	CASSLSPSSSYEQYF
TRBV18	TRBJ2-4	CASSPGLTENSQYF
TRBV13	TRBJ2-7	CASRLTGSSYEQYF
TRBV12-5	TRBJ2-4	CASGLKIQGIQGNIQYF
TRBV6-4	TRBJ2-1	CASSDDTHNEQFF
TRBV10-3	TRBJ2-2	CAISSGRDPGGELFF
TRBV7-2	TRBJ2-4	CASSRAPQAANIQYF
TRBV10-3	TRBJ2-7	CAISAPSGRPGHEQYF
TRBV6-4	TRBJ2-1	CASSEGLAENEQFF
TRBV19	TRBJ1-1	CASSPTGGAENTEAFF
TRBV4-1	TRBJ1-1	CASSQGGGMNTEAFF
TRBV14	TRBJ2-5	CASSPSRTGARETQYF
TRBV27	TRBJ1-1	CASSLAGKLNTEAFF
TRBV19	TRBJ2-5	CASSIGGGGETQYF
TRBV30	TRBJ2-1	CAWSVIGGVAEQFF
TRBV2	TRBJ1-1	CASSGERKGSTEAFF
TRBV7-8	TRBJ1-4	CASSPSPVVMRGRQKLFF
TRBV19	TRBJ2-3	CASSIESSLTYSTDTQYF
TRBV11-3	TRBJ2-7	CASSPWGGLADSYEQYF
TRBV5-4	TRBJ2-7	CASSPGPGSYEQYF
TRBV2	TRBJ2-3	CASSEAGQKTQYF
TRBV6-6	-	CASSYLSGKSSYEQYF
TRBV30	TRBJ1-4	CAWRGKEATNEKLFF
TRBV4-2	TRBJ2-1	CASSPGTTSTLEQFF
TRBV10-1	TRBJ2-1	CASSALQGYNEQFF